This T cell receptor (beta chain) was obtained from a study of CD8+CD57+ T cells in acquired aplastic anemia. Study background: CD4+ and CD8+ cells, once sorted, gave DNA averaging around 3.2 ug. Healthy CD8+ samples averaged roughly 9.9 million reads.

Genomic DNA acted as the template from which TCR beta VDJ combination and CDR3 sequence profiling were carried out. TCRdb passed the reads through MiXCR, listing each CDR3 protein once. The profile shows 150,000 to 200,000 distinct CDR3 sequences, 50% to 75% of them singletons. Broader study findings: Significance was not reached for CD8+ Simpson's diversity between patients and controls. About 30 was the count of CD8+ CDR3 sequences that patients shared with controls.

Details on this clonotype: Antigen unknown.

Trimming removed 5 bases from V and 7 bases from J, with 17 bases in between. The CDR3 covers 13 residues. The germline CDR1 and CDR2 sequences are DFQATT and SNEGSKA (reference sequence). The TCR comes from a human donor in good health. Sequencing was done on a sample of sorted CD4+, CD8+, or CD8+CD57+ T cells (not recorded which) from PBMCs. The V and J genes are TRBV20-1 and TRBJ1-1; TRBD1 might be the D (6 bases). The CDR3 protein is CSAGSWGAVEAFF. DNA of the CDR3: TGCAGTGCTGGATCGTGGGGGGCTGTTGAAGCTTTCTTT.